This T cell receptor beta chain was identified in a study of blood T cell repertoires in COVID-19. Looking at the study overall: Acute and convalescent COVID-19 samples came from the United States, Italy and Spain. The cDNA or gDNA used as material had been derived from T cells, B-cell-depleted T cells, or PBMCs.

Cohorts were based on clinical histories the participants reported. Authors' analysis steps: Using reference gene primer amplification, nucleated cell counts were estimated. The table came from immunoSEQ multiplex PCR; TCRdb's copy has only in-frame clones and leaves some out. From that table come the V and J calls and clone size; the DNA was used to work out D and trimming. Of fewer than 400,000 clones listed, roughly nine tenths are singletons. From germline, CDR1 is MNHEY and CDR2 SVGEGT. The CDR3 runs to 15 residues. V dropped 6 bases and J dropped 3; count of bases not matched to a gene: 10. Sequences were obtained from PBMCs or T cells enriched from blood (not recorded which). The chain is built from TRBV6-2 or TRBV6-3 and TRBJ2-7; 8 bases map to TRBD1. The receptor comes from a man in his sixties who had recovered from COVID-19. The CDR3 spells CASSRNRGNIYEQYF. CDR3 nucleotides: TGTGCCAGCAGCAGGAACAGGGGGAATATCTACGAGCAGTACTTC.